Each of the 10 T cell receptor beta chains below was sequenced from the same sample in a study of CD8+ T cells in alopecia areata. RNA extraction and reverse transcription yielded cDNA as sequencing template. The repertoire was sequenced with immunoSEQ multiplex PCR; TCRdb's copy has only in-frame clones and lacks some. This sample comprises some 110,000 clones, none seen once only. Sequencing input: lesional skin. Source of these receptors: a C3H/HeJ mouse with alopecia areata. For the strain, the MHC haplotype given is H2-k.

There are a few counts of this clone. Gene names denote mouse genes. The read finishes 4 residues shy of the CDR3 end, and the germline J gene is used to complete it. The gene calls are TRBV13-1 and TRBJ1-1; tentatively, D is TRBD1 (6 bases). The CDR3 totals 14 residues. The germline CDR1 and CDR2 sequences are NSHNY and SYGAGN. The CDR3 region is CASGGRGDTTEVFF. The DNA read from the CDR3 is TGTGCCAGCGGTGGGAGAGGGGACACAACA.

This clone was observed a handful of times. Gene labels here are mouse ones. The CDR3 end lies 4 residues beyond the end of the read and is filled in from the germline J gene. This sequence joins TRBV5 and TRBJ2-5; 10 bases match TRBD2. This CDR3 spans 15 amino acids. In germline, CDR1 is LGHNA, CDR2 YNLKQL (reference sequence). CDR3 sequence reads: CASSQDLGGPDTQYF. CDR3 DNA, as far as it was read: TGTGCCAGCAGCCAAGATCTGGGGGGGCCGGAC.

This clone was detected many times. The genes and germline here are from mouse. Read sequence stops 4 residues before the CDR3 end, and the germline J gene provides the missing end. The chain is built from TRBV13-3 and TRBJ2-1; 12 nucleotides agree with TRBD1. The V segment lost 6 bases and the J segment 2 bases; nucleotides outside the gene matches: 9. This CDR3 has 17 residues. CDR1 is NNHDY and CDR2 is SYVADS in the germline V gene. This chain's CDR3 is CASTGTGGKGDYAEQFF. The sequenced CDR3 bases are TGTGCCAGCACCGGGACAGGGGGCAAAGGGGACTATGCT.

This clone has just a few counts. All gene names here are mouse names. The observed sequence ends 4 residues before the CDR3 terminus, with the missing tail filled in from the germline J gene. Other nucleotide sequences from this sample produce the same CDR3. The rearrangement links TRBV1 to TRBJ2-1, with a tentative D call TRBD1 (5 bases). Trimming cost V 0 bases and J 4 bases, with 10 bases left between them. Per germline, CDR1 NSQYPW and CDR2 LRSPGD (reference sequence). The CDR3 loop spans 15 amino acids. The sequenced CDR3 bases are TGCACCTGCAGTGCAGATTCCGGACAATATGCT. It encodes CTCSADSGQYA. The CDR3 reads in full as CTCSADSGQYAEQFF.

This clone has just a few counts. Gene names and germline match the mouse. Sequencing ends 4 residues short of the CDR3 end; the germline J gene provides the rest. This chain links TRBV13-1 with TRBJ2-2; TRBD1 might be the D (6 bases). This CDR3 region has 15 residues. Germline loops: CDR1 NSHNY, CDR2 SYGAGN. V was clipped by 2 bases and J by 2 bases, with 10 bases between them. The CDR3 region is CASSEGTKNTGQLYF. The CDR3 DNA, read in part, is TGTGCCAGCAGTGAGGGGACAAAGAACACCGGG.

Comment on this clone: Mouse germline and gene names are used. The read stops 4 residues short of the end of the CDR3; the missing end is completed from the germline J gene. V and J are TRBV13-3 and TRBJ1-4, with TRBD1 matching over 8 bases. V lost 0 bases and J lost 6; bases outside the gene matches: 7. The CDR3 loop spans 16 amino acids. Per germline, CDR1 NNHDY and CDR2 SYVADS. CDR3 protein: CASSDAGRGLHERLFF. CDR3 bases read: TGTGCCAGCAGTGATGCAGGCAGGGGGCTCCACGAA.

A word on this clone: Germline and genes: mouse. Read sequence stops 4 residues before the CDR3 end, and the germline J gene provides the missing end. This chain joins TRBV13-3 and TRBJ2-4, with TRBD1 as a possible D gene (6 bases). The CDR3 is 15 residues long. Germline V gene sequence: CDR1 NNHDY, CDR2 SYVADS. The V end lost 4 bases, the J end lost 0 bases, and 12 bases lay between the germline ends. This CDR3 is CASSRLQGSQNTLYF. The CDR3 DNA, read in part, is TGTGCCAGCAGTCGCCTACAGGGTAGTCAAAAC.

Turning to this clone: Here the gene names and germline are mouse. The read ends 4 residues before the CDR3 terminus; that terminus is restored from the germline J gene. This chain links TRBV1 with TRBJ2-4; D is uncertain. Germline V gives CDR1 NSQYPW, CDR2 LRSPGD (reference sequence). Trimming pared 6 bases from V and 2 bases from J, leaving 9 bases between. The CDR3 totals 13 residues. The covered CDR3 bases are TGCACCTGCAGAAACAGAAATCAAAAC. It is translated as CTCRNRNQN. The complete CDR3 sequence is CTCRNRNQNTLYF.

This clone was seen only a few times. Each gene name is a mouse one. The sequenced CDR3 bases are TGTGCCAGCAGTATTGGGGGGGCGCCTGCT. This translates into CASSIGGAPA. The entire CDR3 reads CASSIGGAPAEQFF. The genes are TRBV19 and TRBJ2-1, with 9 bases fitting TRBD2. Sequencing ends 4 residues short of the CDR3 end; the germline J gene provides the rest. Germline-derived CDR1 and CDR2 are FNHDT and SITEND (reference sequence). The CDR3 has 14 residues. J gave up 6 bases and V 2 bases, and 3 bases lay outside the gene matches.

This clone was detected ten times or more. Germline and genes: mouse. The read finishes 4 residues shy of the CDR3 end, and the germline J gene is used to complete it. V gene TRBV13-3 combines with J gene TRBJ2-1; D possibly corresponds to TRBD1 (6 bases). The CDR3 length is 14 residues. Germline-derived CDR1 and CDR2 are NNHDY and SYVADS. This CDR3 is CASSDYREGAEQFF. The CDR3 bases that were read are TGTGCCAGCAGTGACTACAGGGAGGGGGCT.